These 25 T cell receptor beta chains came from one sample sequenced in a study of T cell changes during pregnancy in multiple sclerosis. The table came from immunoSEQ multiplex PCR; TCRdb's copy has only in-frame clones and leaves some out. Of over 100,000 clones listed, 90% to 95% were seen once; the top ten hold 1.5% to 1.7%. Sequencing was performed on peripheral blood, taken in the third trimester of pregnancy. The source of these receptors is a female donor with multiple sclerosis, enrolled in a pregnancy study.

The chain has TRBV19 and TRBJ2-2; 7 bases agree with TRBD1. Trimming at V came to 7 bases and at J to 1 base, leaving 9 bases not matched to a gene. This CDR3 spans 16 amino acids. Germline-derived CDR1 and CDR2 are LNHDA and SQIVND (reference sequence). For the CDR3, the DNA is TGTGCCAGTACCGCACCGGGACAGATGAACACCGGGGAGCTGTTTTTT. Its protein product is CASTAPGQMNTGELFF.

V is TRBV11-2 and J is TRBJ2-2; a possible D gene is TRBD2 (5 bases). Trimming stripped 2 bases from V and 6 bases from J, with 13 bases between. The CDR3 covers 15 residues. Germline V gives CDR1 SGHAT, CDR2 FQNNGV. The CDR3 sequence: CASSLMVGRPGELFF. The DNA for the CDR3 is TGTGCCAGCAGCTTAATGGTTGGGAGACCCGGGGAGCTGTTTTTT. Full variable domain (remainder filled in from reference TRBV11-2 and TRBJ2-2): EAGVAQSPRYKIIEKRQSVAFWCNPISGHATLYWYQQILGQGPKLLIQFQNNGVVDDSQLPKDRFSAERLKGVDSTLKIQPAKLEDSAVYLCASSLMVGRPGELFFGEGSRLTVL.

V is TRBV28 and J is TRBJ1-5; 7 bases map to TRBD1. Germline CDR1 and CDR2: MDHEN and SYDVKM. V was pared by 7 bases and J by 1 base, with 13 bases of the junction left unmatched. The CDR3 spans 17 residues. CDR3: CASNSRPGGPSNQPQHF. The CDR3 region has the DNA TGTGCCAGCAACTCTAGGCCAGGGGGTCCAAGCAATCAGCCCCAGCATTTT.

The chain joins TRBV6-1 to TRBJ2-2; 7 bases map to TRBD2. Germline CDR1 is MNHNS and CDR2 is SASEGT. The CDR3 runs 16 residues. V dropped 4 bases and J dropped 3; count of bases not matched to a gene: 8. CDR3 residues: CASSGYPSGDTGELFF. The CDR3 bases are TGTGCCAGCAGTGGATATCCTAGCGGAGACACCGGGGAGCTGTTTTTT.

This sequence joins TRBV11-2 and TRBJ1-2; TRBD1 might be the D (6 bases). CDR1 and CDR2 (germline): SGHAT, FQNNGV. This CDR3 has 16 residues. The V gene lost 1 base and the J gene lost 6 bases, with 18 bases spanning the gap. In DNA form, the CDR3 reads TGTGCCAGCAGCTTAGGTCGGACAGCCCCCCCAGATGGCTACACCTTC. Translated, it gives CASSLGRTAPPDGYTF.

The chain couples TRBV30 to TRBJ2-5; 7 positions match TRBD2. The CDR3 sequence is 12 residues long. Germline assignment: CDR1 GTSNPN and CDR2 SVGIG (reference sequence). V lost 4 bases and J lost 2; bases outside the gene matches: 1. CDR3 sequence reads: CAWNGGQETQYF. The CDR3 DNA sequence: TGTGCCTGGAACGGGGGGCAAGAGACCCAGTACTTC.

The table lists this clone with a count of one. The chain joins TRBV5-6 to TRBJ2-1; D may be TRBD2 (7 bases). This CDR3 spans 18 amino acids. Trimming took off 0 bases at V and 0 bases at J, with 16 bases between the two ends. Germline V lookup: CDR1 SGHDT, CDR2 YYEEEE. The CDR3 reads CASSLEVRGGSSYNEQFF. The CDR3, as DNA: TGTGCCAGCAGCTTGGAGGTTCGCGGGGGCAGCTCCTACAATGAGCAGTTCTTC.

The chain recombines TRBV7-3 with TRBJ2-3, with 11 bases lining up with TRBD2. V gave up 4 bases and J gave up 8 bases; unmatched junction bases: 5. The CDR3 loop spans 14 amino acids. Germline loops: CDR1 SGHTA, CDR2 FQGTGA. DNA of the CDR3: TGTGCCAGCAGCTCCGGGACTAGCGGTGGTACGCAGTATTTT. Protein: CASSSGTSGGTQYF.

The chain carries TRBV2 and TRBJ2-2; perhaps TRBD2 as D (5 bases). The germline V gene has CDR1 SNHLY and CDR2 FYNNEI. V lost 2 bases and J 7 bases, leaving 14 bases between the germline ends. The CDR3 has 15 residues. CDR3 residues: CASSEQTVRGGELFF. In DNA, the CDR3 is TGTGCCAGCAGTGAACAAACAGTTCGGGGCGGGGAGCTGTTTTTT.

The genes are TRBV30 and TRBJ2-6, with D possibly matching TRBD1 (6 bases). Germline V gives CDR1 GTSNPN, CDR2 SVGIG (reference sequence). V gave up 2 bases and J gave up 1 base, with 9 bases separating them. The CDR3 totals 15 residues. The CDR3 DNA is TGTGCCTGGAGTTCAACAGGGTCTGGGGCCAACGTCCTGACTTTC. It translates to CAWSSTGSGANVLTF.

J is TRBJ2-2 and V is TRBV7-9; 7 nucleotides align to TRBD1. V gave up 5 bases and J gave up 5 bases; unmatched junction bases: 2. Germline V gene sequence: CDR1 SEHNR, CDR2 FQNEAQ (reference sequence). The CDR3 contains 13 residues. CDR3 sequence (DNA): TGTGCCAGCAGCACCAGGGGGACCGGGGAGCTGTTTTTT. It yields the protein CASSTRGTGELFF.

This chain links TRBV9 with TRBJ1-1, with TRBD1 matching 7 bases. The CDR3 consists of 16 residues. Germline values: CDR1 SGDLS, CDR2 YYNGEE. V trimming: 0 bases; J trimming: 5 bases; junction bases outside the gene matches: 10. The CDR3 is CASSVGLRDSWTEAFF. CDR3 DNA: TGTGCCAGCAGCGTAGGACTCCGGGACAGTTGGACTGAAGCTTTCTTT.

This rearrangement joins TRBV5-1 to TRBJ2-7; 8 bases are a match to TRBD1. In germline, CDR1 is SGHRS, CDR2 YFSETQ. The junction had 1 base not matched to a gene; V was cut back by 2 bases and J by 3 bases. This CDR3 comprises 13 residues. The CDR3 loop reads CASSFTGGYEQYF. CDR3 nucleotide sequence: TGCGCCAGCAGCTTCACAGGGGGCTACGAGCAGTACTTC.

The V gene is TRBV15, the J gene TRBJ1-1; TRBD1 matches 10 bases. Germline CDR1 and CDR2: LNHNV and YYDKDF (reference sequence). With V trimmed by 2 bases and J by 5 bases, 17 bases remained unmatched. CDR3 size: 19 residues. The DNA of the CDR3 is TGTGCCACCAGCAGACGCCCGGGACAGGGGATAAGTAGGGAAACTGAAGCTTTCTTT. It translates to CATSRRPGQGISRETEAFF.

The V call is TRBV4-1, the J call TRBJ1-5, with D possibly TRBD1 on 6 matching bases. The CDR3 covers 15 residues. Trimming removed 1 base at V and 5 bases at J, with 12 bases between. The V gene's germline CDR1 is MGHRA and CDR2 YSYEKL. The CDR3 loop reads CASSQGEGDDQPQHF. Written as DNA, the CDR3 is TGCGCCAGCAGCCAAGGCGAGGGGGATGATCAGCCCCAGCATTTT.

The chain uses TRBV4-1 and TRBJ2-3; 13 bases match TRBD2. In germline, CDR1 is MGHRA, CDR2 YSYEKL. The J segment lost 3 bases and the V segment lost 2 bases, leaving 5 bases of the junction unmatched. CDR3 length equals 17 residues. The CDR3 DNA reads TGCGCCAGCAGCCAACCTACTAGCGGGAGGGGGACAGATACGCAGTATTTT. This codes for CASSQPTSGRGTDTQYF.

CDR3 residues: CASSLGGPSINRVEGYTF. The DNA for the CDR3 is TGCGCCAGCAGCTTGGGAGGGCCCTCAATTAACAGGGTTGAGGGCTACACCTTC. The rearrangement joins TRBV5-1 to TRBJ1-2; possible D gene TRBD1, 6 bases. The CDR3 consists of 18 residues. The V end lost 0 bases, the J end lost 8 bases, and 26 bases lay between the germline ends. Germline V gene sequence: CDR1 SGHRS, CDR2 YFSETQ.

The rearrangement uses TRBV5-6 and TRBJ2-2; 10 nucleotides line up with TRBD1. Looked up from germline, CDR1 is SGHDT and CDR2 is YYEEEE. There are 14 residues in the CDR3. The J segment lost 7 bases and the V segment lost 5 bases, leaving 5 bases of the junction unmatched. CDR3 sequence (DNA): TGTGCCAGCAGGGGACAGGGGCAGGTCGGGGAGCTGTTTTTT. Encoded protein: CASRGQGQVGELFF.

The rearrangement uses TRBV11-2 and TRBJ1-1; no clear D gene. This CDR3 contains 14 residues. Germline CDR1 reads SGHAT; CDR2 reads FQNNGV. V lost 5 bases and J 0 bases, leaving 10 bases between the germline ends. The CDR3 coding sequence is TGTGCCAGCAGCCGCGGGGTGCTGAACACTGAAGCTTTCTTT. This translates into CASSRGVLNTEAFF.

This chain's CDR3 is CASSPKWAGFRAFF. CDR3 nucleotide sequence: TGTGCCAGCAGCCCTAAATGGGCAGGCTTCCGAGCTTTCTTT. This rearrangement joins TRBV7-2 to TRBJ1-1, with D hard to call. Germline CDR1 reads SGHTA; CDR2 reads FQGNSA. The CDR3 has 14 amino acids. Trimming stripped 5 bases from V and 10 bases from J, with 20 bases between.

The J gene is TRBJ1-1, the V gene TRBV19, with 7 positions matching TRBD1. Losses at the gene ends were 6 bases for V and 3 bases for J; bases not matched to a gene: 7. CDR1 is LNHDA and CDR2 is SQIVND in the germline V gene (reference sequence). The CDR3 extends over 14 amino acids. The CDR3 here is CASRERGRDTEAFF. The CDR3 bases are TGTGCCAGTAGGGAAAGGGGGCGAGACACTGAAGCTTTCTTT.

This sequence joins TRBV7-6 and TRBJ2-2; 9 nucleotides align to TRBD1. V trimming: 1 base; J trimming: 2 bases; junction bases outside the gene matches: 8. This CDR3 contains 18 residues. Germline assignment: CDR1 SGHVS and CDR2 FNYEAQ. CDR3 DNA: TGTGCCAGCAGCTTAGTATCCGGGACAGGGCTTAACACCGGGGAGCTGTTTTTT. This translates into CASSLVSGTGLNTGELFF.

The chain combines TRBV28 with TRBJ1-5; a weak D match, TRBD1 (5 bases). Germline values: CDR1 MDHEN, CDR2 SYDVKM. The CDR3 is made up of 13 amino acids. The V and J ends lost 6 bases and 3 bases respectively, with 9 bases between them. This CDR3 is CASRGLLNQPQHF. Written as DNA, the CDR3 is TGTGCCAGCAGGGGACTCCTCAATCAGCCCCAGCATTTT.

This chain uses TRBV6-1 with TRBJ2-7; no definite D call. The CDR3 is 12 amino acids. Germline CDR1 reads MNHNS; CDR2 reads SASEGT. The ends were cut back, 4 bases at V and 0 bases at J, with 4 bases in the middle. CDR3 region: CASSVSSYEQYF. CDR3 bases: TGTGCCAGCAGTGTGAGCTCCTACGAGCAGTACTTC.

In its sample, this clone was seen once. The chain is built from TRBV11-2 and TRBJ2-3, with 12 bases fitting TRBD1. Per the germline V gene, CDR1 is SGHAT and CDR2 is FQNNGV. The CDR3 extends over 18 amino acids. After removal of 2 bases from V and 4 bases from J, the junction contained 10 bases not matched to a gene. In DNA form, the CDR3 reads TGTGCCAGCAGCTTACCCGAAAGCGGGACAGGGGGCGCAGATACGCAGTATTTT. It specifies CASSLPESGTGGADTQYF.